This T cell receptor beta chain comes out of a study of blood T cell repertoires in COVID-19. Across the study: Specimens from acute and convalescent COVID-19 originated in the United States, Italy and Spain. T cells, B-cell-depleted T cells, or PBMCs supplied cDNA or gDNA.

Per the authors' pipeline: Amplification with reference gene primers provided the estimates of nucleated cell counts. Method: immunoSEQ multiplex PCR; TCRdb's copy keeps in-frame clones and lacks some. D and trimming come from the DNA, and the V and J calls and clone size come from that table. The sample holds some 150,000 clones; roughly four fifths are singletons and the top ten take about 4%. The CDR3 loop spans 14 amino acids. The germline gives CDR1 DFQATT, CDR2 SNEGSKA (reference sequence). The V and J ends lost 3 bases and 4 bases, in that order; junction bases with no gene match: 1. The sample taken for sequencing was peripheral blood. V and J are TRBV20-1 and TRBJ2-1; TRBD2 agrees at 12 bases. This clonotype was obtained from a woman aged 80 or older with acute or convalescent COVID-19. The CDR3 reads CSASTSGGYNEQFF. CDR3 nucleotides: TGCAGTGCTAGTACTAGCGGGGGGTACAATGAGCAGTTCTTC.